Listed below are T cell receptor beta chains from one sample, sequenced in a study of beta chain features in type 1 diabetes. The assay was immunoSEQ multiplex PCR, and TCRdb's table has in-frame clones only and misses some. The sample shows 250,000 to 350,000 clones, 12% to 15% of them seen only once. The sequencing sample was made of central memory CD4+ T cells from blood. The receptors stem from a young man in good health. The CDR3 runs from the conserved cysteine through the conserved F or W. A D gene is named only where the DNA matches it firmly. Only some rows state a clone size, as once, few, many or a class for expanded clones.

size | D | J | V | CDR3 | DNA
NA | NA | TRBJ2-2 | TRBV5-6 | CASSLGTSNTGELFF | TGTGCCAGCAGCCTCGGGACATCGAACACCGGGGAGCTGTTTTTT
few | TRBD2 | TRBJ2-3 | TRBV7-2 | CASSPTSLQYF | TGTGCCAGCAGCCCGACTAGCCTGCAGTATTTT
few | TRBD1 | TRBJ2-7 | TRBV7-9 | CASSPGTVTYEQYF | TGTGCCAGCAGCCCAGGGACAGTTACCTACGAGCAGTACTTC
NA | NA | TRBJ2-5 | TRBV6-1 | CASSGGEETQYF | TGTGCCAGCAGTGGGGGGGAAGAGACCCAGTACTTC
few | TRBD1 | TRBJ1-3 | TRBV11-2 | CASSPRTGGGNTIYF | TGTGCCAGCAGCCCCCGGACAGGGGGAGGAAACACCATATATTTT
few | TRBD1 | TRBJ2-5 | TRBV27 | CASSFEGARETQYF | TGTGCCAGCAGTTTTGAGGGGGCTAGAGAGACCCAGTACTTC
few | NA | TRBJ2-5 | TRBV2 | CASKLGTTTGETQYF | TGTGCCAGCAAACTGGGGACGACCACGGGAGAGACCCAGTACTTC
NA | TRBD1 | TRBJ2-3 | TRBV7-9 | CASSPNRGSTDTQYF | TGTGCCAGCAGCCCCAACAGGGGGTCCACAGATACGCAGTATTTT
many | NA | TRBJ1-5 | TRBV11-3 | CASSLDRRQPQHF | TGTGCCAGCAGCTTAGATCGGCGTCAGCCCCAGCATTTT
NA | NA | TRBJ2-2 | TRBV5-4 | CASSQDSYAGNTGELFF | TGCGCCAGCAGCCAAGATAGCTATGCGGGGAACACCGGGGAGCTGTTTTTT
NA | NA | TRBJ2-3 | TRBV7-6 | CASSLISGGTDTQYF | TGTGCCAGCAGCTTAATTTCTGGCGGCACAGATACGCAGTATTTT
few | TRBD1 | TRBJ1-2 | TRBV9 | CASSFTGTGGADGYTF | TGTGCCAGCAGCTTCACCGGGACAGGGGGCGCGGATGGCTACACCTTC
many | NA | TRBJ1-5 | TRBV18 | CASCQDGNQPQHF | TGTGCCAGCTGCCAGGACGGGAATCAGCCCCAGCATTTT
few | NA | TRBJ1-2 | TRBV30 | CAWSGQTAFYGYTF | TGTGCCTGGAGTGGACAGACAGCTTTTTATGGCTACACCTTC
few | TRBD1 | TRBJ1-3 | TRBV18 | CASSPGQSSGNTIYF | TGTGCCAGCTCACCGGGACAGAGCTCTGGAAACACCATATATTTT
NA | NA | TRBJ2-5 | TRBV7-3 | CASSFPGKGETQYF | TGTGCCAGCAGCTTTCCGGGGAAAGGAGAGACCCAGTACTTC
few | TRBD2 | TRBJ2-3 | TRBV5-1 | CASSPSTSGISDTQYF | TGCGCCAGCAGCCCATCGACTAGCGGGATTTCAGATACGCAGTATTTT
NA | NA | TRBJ1-1 | TRBV15 | CATSRDLGEAFF | TGTGCCACCAGCAGAGATCTGGGGGAAGCTTTCTTT
NA | NA | TRBJ1-4 | TRBV6-6 | CASSFSQGIEKLFF | TGTGCCAGCAGTTTTTCCCAGGGGATTGAAAAACTGTTTTTT
NA | NA | TRBJ2-1 | TRBV7-2 | CASSPAVGQGNEQFF | TGTGCCAGCAGCCCGGCGGTAGGCCAGGGCAATGAGCAGTTCTTC
few | TRBD1 | TRBJ2-1 | TRBV5-1 | CASSRDSYNEQFF | TGCGCCAGCAGCAGGGACAGTTACAATGAGCAGTTCTTC
many | NA | TRBJ2-7 | TRBV18 | CASSPGGVGREQYF | TGTGCCAGCTCCCCGGGCGGGGTCGGTAGGGAGCAGTACTTC
NA | NA | TRBJ1-3 | TRBV14 | CASSRYSSGNTIYF | TGTGCCAGCAGCCGGTATTCCTCTGGAAACACCATATATTTT
NA | NA | TRBJ2-3 | TRBV27 | CASSLFGRAISTQYF | TGTGCCAGCAGTTTATTTGGTCGAGCAATTAGTACGCAGTATTTT
few | NA | TRBJ1-2 | TRBV7-2 | CASSLAGAVGYTF | TGTGCCAGCAGCTTAGCAGGGGCGGTAGGCTACACCTTC
NA | NA | TRBJ1-2 | TRBV4-3 | CASSQDNQGSPYGYTF | TGCGCCAGCAGCCAAGATAATCAGGGAAGCCCCTATGGCTACACCTTC
few | NA | TRBJ2-1 | TRBV11-2 | CASSLGGSTYNEQFF | TGTGCCAGCAGCTTAGGCGGGTCTACCTACAATGAGCAGTTCTTC
few | TRBD1 | TRBJ1-2 | TRBV2 | CASGDRVNYGYTF | TGTGCCAGTGGGGACAGAGTAAACTATGGCTACACCTTC
few | NA | TRBJ1-5 | TRBV4-2 | CASSRGGSNQPQHF | TGTGCCAGCAGCAGGGGTGGGTCCAATCAGCCCCAGCATTTT
many | NA | TRBJ2-2 | TRBV7-9 | CASSPMRGELFF | TGTGCCAGCAGCCCTATGAGAGGGGAGCTGTTTTTT
NA | NA | TRBJ2-7 | TRBV4-3 | CASSHNQGYEQYF | TGCGCCAGCAGCCATAACCAAGGCTACGAGCAGTACTTC
NA | TRBD2 | TRBJ2-1 | TRBV6-1 | CATRPGLAGGDKQFF | TGTGCCACCCGGCCCGGACTAGCGGGAGGAGATAAGCAGTTCTTC
NA | NA | TRBJ1-2 | TRBV29-1 | CSGSTGIDYGYTF | TGCAGCGGATCAACAGGGATCGACTATGGCTACACCTTC
few | TRBD1 | TRBJ2-5 | TRBV30 | CAWDRGQETQYF | TGTGCCTGGGACAGGGGACAAGAGACCCAGTACTTC
NA | TRBD1 | TRBJ1-2 | TRBV4-1 | CASSQDNQGANTF | TGCGCCAGCAGCCAAGATAATCAGGGGGCGAACACCTTC
NA | NA | TRBJ1-4 | TRBV10-3 | CAISDLVITNEKLFF | TGTGCCATCAGTGATTTGGTGATAACTAATGAAAAACTGTTTTTT
NA | NA | TRBJ1-1 | TRBV4-1 | CASSQDYNTEAFF | TGCGCCAGCAGCCAAGATTACAACACTGAAGCTTTCTTT
few | TRBD1 | TRBJ1-1 | TRBV4-3 | CASSQGADRGTEAFF | TGCGCCAGCAGCCAAGGTGCGGACAGGGGGACTGAAGCTTTCTTT
few | NA | TRBJ1-5 | TRBV5-1 | CASSSTSEEWTADQPQHF | TGCGCCAGCAGCTCCACCTCGGAAGAATGGACAGCAGATCAGCCCCAGCATTTT
few | NA | TRBJ1-5 | TRBV15 | CATSRDLQGLGPQHF | TGTGCCACCAGCAGAGATCTACAGGGTTTAGGGCCCCAGCATTTT
few | TRBD1 | TRBJ1-2 | TRBV28 | CASKAQGAGGYTF | TGTGCCAGCAAGGCACAGGGGGCGGGTGGCTACACCTTC
NA | NA | TRBJ1-6 | TRBV14 | CASSHDSPYNSPLHF | TGTGCCAGCAGCCACGACAGCCCCTATAATTCACCCCTCCACTTT
NA | TRBD1 | TRBJ1-2 | TRBV7-2 | CASSQGTGLSGYTF | TGTGCCAGCAGCCAAGGGACAGGGTTGTCTGGCTACACCTTC
few | NA | TRBJ2-1 | TRBV7-2 | CASSLIGPGNEQFF | TGTGCCAGCAGCTTAATCGGACCGGGCAATGAGCAGTTCTTC
few | NA | TRBJ2-1 | TRBV29-1 | CSVEVRISYNEQFF | TGCAGCGTTGAAGTTCGGATTTCCTACAATGAGCAGTTCTTC
few | TRBD2 | TRBJ2-5 | TRBV7-9 | CASSPAGFGTSPTQYF | TGTGCCAGCAGCCCGGCGGGATTCGGGACTAGTCCGACCCAGTACTTC
NA | TRBD2 | TRBJ2-3 | TRBV6-1 | CASSSLAGDTDTQYF | TGTGCCAGCAGCTCCTTAGCGGGAGACACAGATACGCAGTATTTT
few | NA | TRBJ2-7 | TRBV27 | CASSKGSPYEQYF | TGTGCCAGCAGTAAGGGATCCCCCTACGAGCAGTACTTC
many | NA | TRBJ1-4 | TRBV14 | CASSSLGDEKLFF | TGTGCCAGCAGCTCCCTAGGAGATGAAAAACTGTTTTTT
few | TRBD1 | TRBJ1-2 | TRBV6-6 | CASSVSGGYGYTF | TGTGCCAGCAGTGTTTCAGGGGGCTATGGCTACACCTTC
few | NA | TRBJ2-5 | TRBV11-2 | CASSLGTQETQYF | TGTGCCAGCAGCTTAGGGACGCAAGAGACCCAGTACTTC
NA | TRBD1 | TRBJ1-1 | TRBV11-3 | CASSLEYRGLVNTEAFF | TGTGCCAGCAGCTTAGAGTACAGGGGGCTAGTGAACACTGAAGCTTTCTTT
NA | NA | TRBJ2-6 | TRBV5-1 | CASSFLVSGANVLTF | TGCGCCAGCAGCTTTTTGGTATCTGGGGCCAACGTCCTGACTTTC